This T cell receptor (beta chain) comes out of a study of early T cells in non-severe SARS-CoV-2 infection. Study context: Sequenced bulk RNA came from whole blood that was unsorted, and chains were unpaired.

Broader study findings: Matching results from VDJdb favored anti-spike CD8 responses, leaving private and CD4 specificities undetected.

Germline CDR1 ENHRY, CDR2 SYGVKD. The V gene lost 6 bases and the J gene lost 2 bases, with 14 bases spanning the gap. There are 15 residues in the CDR3. At least ten counts were recorded for this clonotype. Its antigen is still unknown. Unique molecular identifiers were attached to individual cDNA molecules. TCRdb analysed the 5' RACE reads with MiXCR anew, one entry per CDR3 protein. Among 81,000 or so distinct CDR3 sequences listed, roughly 12% were seen once. The chain carries TRBV10-3 and TRBJ2-1, with D possibly matching TRBD2 (6 bases). Source material: whole blood. This receptor was taken from an adult who was a healthcare worker with PCR-confirmed SARS-CoV-2 infection or an uninfected control (not recorded which). The CDR3 here is CAIRPTGTPYNEQFF. DNA of the CDR3: TGTGCCATCAGACCCACCGGGACTCCCTACAATGAGCAGTTCTTC.